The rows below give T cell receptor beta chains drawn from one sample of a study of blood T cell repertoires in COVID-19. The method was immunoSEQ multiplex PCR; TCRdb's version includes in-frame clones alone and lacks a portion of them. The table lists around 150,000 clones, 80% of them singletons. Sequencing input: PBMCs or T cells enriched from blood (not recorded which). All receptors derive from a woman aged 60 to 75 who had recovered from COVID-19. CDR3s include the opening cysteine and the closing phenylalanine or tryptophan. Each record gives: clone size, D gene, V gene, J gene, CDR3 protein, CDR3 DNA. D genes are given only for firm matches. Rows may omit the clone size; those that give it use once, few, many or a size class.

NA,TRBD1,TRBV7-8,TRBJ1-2,CASSLPPGGDPLYGYTF,TGTGCCAGCAGCTTACCCCCAGGGGGCGACCCCCTCTATGGCTACACCTTC
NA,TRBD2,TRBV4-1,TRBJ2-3,CASSQEYGGSTNTQYF,TGCGCCAGCAGCCAAGAATACGGGGGGTCCACAAATACGCAGTATTTT
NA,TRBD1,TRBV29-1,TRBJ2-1,CSVVSGTGAYNEQFF,TGCAGCGTTGTTTCAGGGACAGGGGCCTACAATGAGCAGTTCTTC
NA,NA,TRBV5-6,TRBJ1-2,CASSTRLINYGYTF,TGTGCCAGCAGCACGCGACTGATTAACTATGGCTACACCTTC
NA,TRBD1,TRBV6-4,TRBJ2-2,CASRPQGASTGELFF,TGTGCCAGCAGGCCACAGGGGGCCAGCACCGGGGAGCTGTTTTTT
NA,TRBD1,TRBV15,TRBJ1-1,CATSRGDRDPEAFF,TGTGCCACCAGCAGGGGCGACAGGGACCCTGAAGCTTTCTTT
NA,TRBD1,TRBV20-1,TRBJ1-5,CSASRGQGSNQPQHF,TGCAGTGCTAGTAGGGGACAGGGTAGCAATCAGCCCCAGCATTTT
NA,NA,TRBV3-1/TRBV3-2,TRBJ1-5,CASSQGINQPQHF,TGTGCCAGCAGCCAAGGTATTAATCAGCCCCAGCATTTT
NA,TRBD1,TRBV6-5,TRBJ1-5,CASRADRGVNQPQHF,TGTGCCAGCAGGGCCGACAGGGGCGTCAATCAGCCCCAGCATTTT
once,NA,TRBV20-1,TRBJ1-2,CSAVQGTGYTF,TGCAGTGCTGTACAGGGTACTGGCTACACCTTC
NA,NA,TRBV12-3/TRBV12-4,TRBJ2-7,CASSTQGTYEQYF,TGTGCCAGCAGTACTCAGGGTACCTACGAGCAGTACTTC
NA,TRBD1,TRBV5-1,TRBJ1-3,CASSLGQEGTIYF,TGCGCCAGCAGCCTCGGACAGGAGGGCACCATATATTTT
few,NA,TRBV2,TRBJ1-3,CASSDPTGSGNTIYF,TGTGCCAGCAGTGACCCGACAGGCTCTGGAAACACCATATATTTT
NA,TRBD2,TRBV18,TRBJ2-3,CASSPVRLAADTQYF,TGTGCCAGCTCACCCGTAAGACTAGCCGCAGATACGCAGTATTTT
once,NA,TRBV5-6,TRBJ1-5,CASSLHTGFMAQHF,TGTGCCAGCAGCTTGCATACAGGGTTCATGGCCCAGCATTTT
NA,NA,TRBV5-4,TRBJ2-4,CASSLADPVSAKNIQYF,TGTGCCAGCAGCTTGGCCGATCCAGTTTCAGCCAAAAACATTCAGTACTTC
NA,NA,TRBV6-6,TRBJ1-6,CASADPGSYNSPLHF,TGTGCCAGCGCCGACCCAGGCTCCTATAATTCACCCCTCCACTTT
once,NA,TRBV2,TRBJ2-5,CASSEGPGQETQYF,TGTGCCAGCAGTGAGGGTCCAGGGCAAGAGACCCAGTACTTC
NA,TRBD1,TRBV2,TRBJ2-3,CASSPGTGGTDTQYF,TGTGCCAGCAGTCCCGGGACAGGGGGCACAGATACGCAGTATTTT
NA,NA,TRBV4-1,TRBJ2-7,CASSQEENTYEQYF,TGCGCCAGCAGCCAAGAGGAGAACACCTACGAGCAGTACTTC
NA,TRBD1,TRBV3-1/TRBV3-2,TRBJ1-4,CASSHRGLEKLFF,TGTGCCAGCAGCCACAGGGGGCTTGAAAAACTGTTTTTT
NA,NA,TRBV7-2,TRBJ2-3,CASSLGPSGLTTDTQYF,TGTGCCAGCAGCTTAGGACCCTCGGGACTTACCACAGATACGCAGTATTTT
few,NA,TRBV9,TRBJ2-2,CASSASSNTGELFF,TGTGCCAGTTCAGCGAGCTCGAACACCGGGGAGCTGTTTTTT
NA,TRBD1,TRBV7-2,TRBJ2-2,CASRPPGQGYTGELFF,TGTGCCAGCAGACCACCGGGACAGGGTTACACCGGGGAGCTGTTTTTT
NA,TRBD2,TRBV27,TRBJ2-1,CASRKAVAGVAEQFF,TGTGCCAGCCGGAAGGCGGTAGCGGGGGTGGCTGAGCAGTTCTTC
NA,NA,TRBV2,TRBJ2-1,CASRGDSVEQFF,TGTGCCAGCAGAGGGGACTCCGTGGAGCAGTTCTTC
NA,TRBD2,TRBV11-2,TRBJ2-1,CASSPGAGTHNEQFF,TGTGCCAGCAGCCCGGGAGCGGGGACTCACAATGAGCAGTTCTTC
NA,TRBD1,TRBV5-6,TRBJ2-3,CASMAAGGSDTQYF,TGTGCCAGCATGGCGGCAGGGGGATCAGATACGCAGTATTTT
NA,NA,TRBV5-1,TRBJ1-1,CASSGTLGTEAFF,TGCGCCAGCAGCGGGACACTCGGCACTGAAGCTTTCTTT
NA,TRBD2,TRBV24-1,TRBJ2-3,CATSGGGANTDTQYF,TGTGCCACCAGTGGCGGGGGGGCGAACACAGATACGCAGTATTTT
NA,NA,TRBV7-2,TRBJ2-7,CASSLDSGGEQYF,TGTGCCAGCAGCTTAGATTCCGGAGGGGAGCAGTACTTC
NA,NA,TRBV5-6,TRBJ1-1,CASSYQQGTMNTEAFF,TGTGCCAGCAGCTACCAACAGGGTACCATGAACACTGAAGCTTTCTTT
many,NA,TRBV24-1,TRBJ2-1,CATAGMHEQFF,TGTGCCACAGCAGGGATGCATGAGCAGTTCTTC
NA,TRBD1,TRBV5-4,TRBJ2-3,CASSKGDRGTDTQYF,TGTGCCAGCAGCAAGGGGGACAGGGGCACAGATACGCAGTATTTT
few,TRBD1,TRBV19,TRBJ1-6,CASKTTGNYNSPLHF,TGTGCCAGTAAAACGACAGGGAATTATAATTCACCCCTCCACTTT
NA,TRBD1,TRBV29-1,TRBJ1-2,CSVEAQGLTGAGGYTF,TGCAGCGTTGAAGCGCAGGGATTGACAGGGGCGGGTGGCTACACCTTC
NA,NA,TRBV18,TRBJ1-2,CASSPFKSGDYGYTF,TGTGCCAGCTCACCATTTAAGAGCGGTGACTATGGCTACACCTTC
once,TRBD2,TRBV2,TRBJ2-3,CASRKIRGGSTDTQYF,TGTGCCAGCAGGAAGATCCGGGGGGGAAGCACAGATACGCAGTATTTT
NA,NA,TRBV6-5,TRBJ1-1,CASSYSNSQAFF,TGTGCCAGCAGTTACTCGAACAGCCAAGCTTTCTTT
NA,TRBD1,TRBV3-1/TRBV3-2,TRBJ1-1,CASSKRQGGTYTEAFF,TGTGCCAGCAGCAAACGACAGGGGGGCACCTACACTGAAGCTTTCTTT
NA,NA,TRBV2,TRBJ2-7,CASSFSRDYEQYF,TGTGCCAGCAGTTTCTCCCGGGACTACGAGCAGTACTTC
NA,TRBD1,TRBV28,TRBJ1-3,CASWDREKNTIYF,TGTGCCAGCTGGGACAGGGAGAAAAACACCATATATTTT